Below, 22 T cell receptor beta chains from the same sample are listed, as sequenced in a study of T cell changes during pregnancy in multiple sclerosis. Data came from immunoSEQ multiplex PCR; TCRdb stores just in-frame clones and leaves some out. The table includes more than 30,000 clones, around 90% detected once. Sequencing used CD4+ T cells from peripheral blood mononuclear cells, obtained in the third trimester of pregnancy. The receptors shown here come from a female donor in good health, enrolled as a control in a pregnancy study.

The chain has TRBV19 and TRBJ1-5; no definite D call. With 6 bases removed from V and 5 bases from J, the gap between germline ends came to 20 bases. The germline V gene has CDR1 LNHDA and CDR2 SQIVND (reference sequence). CDR3 length equals 16 residues. This CDR3 is CASSLGSRLRDQPQHF. CDR3 DNA: TGTGCCAGTAGCCTAGGGAGCCGCCTAAGGGATCAGCCCCAGCATTTT. Using reference TRBV19 and TRBJ1-5 for the parts outside the CDR3, the full variable domain is DGGITQSPKYLFRKEGQNVTLSCEQNLNHDAMYWYRQDPGQGLRLIYYSQIVNDFQKGDIAEGYSVSREKKESFPLTVTSAQKNPTAFYLCASSLGSRLRDQPQHFGDGTRLSIL.

CDR3 nucleotides: TGTGCCAGCAGTGATAATGTCGATGGGCGAATGAACACTGAAGCTTTCTTT. Protein sequence: CASSDNVDGRMNTEAFF. The rearrangement joins TRBV2 to TRBJ1-1; D unclear. From germline, CDR1 is SNHLY and CDR2 FYNNEI. The V gene lost 3 bases and the J gene lost 0 bases, with 17 bases spanning the gap. CDR3 length: 17 amino acids.

The chain joins TRBV9 to TRBJ2-5; 10 bases fit TRBD2. Germline V lookup: CDR1 SGDLS, CDR2 YYNGEE. This CDR3 region has 17 residues. Trimming at V came to 0 bases and at J to 1 base, leaving 6 bases not matched to a gene. CDR3: CASSVALASGSQETQYF. CDR3 nucleotides: TGTGCCAGCAGCGTAGCTTTGGCTAGCGGGAGCCAAGAGACCCAGTACTTC.

The rearrangement joins TRBV5-8 to TRBJ1-4; TRBD1 matches at 9 bases. The germline V gene encodes CDR1 SGHTS and CDR2 YDEGEE. The CDR3 has 15 amino acids. Trimming removed 5 bases from V and 5 bases from J; junction bases left unmatched: 7. The CDR3, as DNA: TGTGCCAGCAGGTCGGGACAGGGATTCAATGAAAAACTGTTTTTT. Its translation: CASRSGQGFNEKLFF.

The CDR3 reads CAWSRGTRSLSGYTF. DNA of the CDR3: TGTGCCTGGAGTCGTGGGACACGGTCCCTAAGTGGCTACACCTTC. V is TRBV30 and J is TRBJ1-2, with D tentatively TRBD1 (6 bases). The CDR3 length is 15 residues. V was shortened by 2 bases and J by 7 bases, with 20 bases between the two germline ends. CDR1 and CDR2 from the germline V gene are GTSNPN and SVGIG (reference sequence).

J is TRBJ2-3 and V is TRBV30; tentatively, D is TRBD2 (7 bases). V shed 0 bases and J shed 7 bases, with 11 bases lying between them. CDR1 is GTSNPN and CDR2 is SVGIG in the germline V gene (reference sequence). The length of the CDR3 is 13 residues. The CDR3 is CAWSVGGENTQYF. DNA for the CDR3: TGTGCCTGGAGTGTAGGGGGGGAGAATACGCAGTATTTT.

The chain has TRBV6-4 and TRBJ2-1; perhaps TRBD1 as D (5 bases). V was trimmed by 9 bases and J by 0 bases, leaving 18 bases between them. The CDR3 extends over 16 amino acids. The V gene's germline CDR1 is MRHNA and CDR2 SNTAGT. DNA of the CDR3: TGTGCCAGTATTTTTAGACAGACCCACTCCTACAATGAGCAGTTCTTC. The encoded protein is CASIFRQTHSYNEQFF.

This clone was found once. The chain uses TRBV19 and TRBJ2-2; 10 bases match TRBD1. V lost 6 bases, J lost 2 bases, and 6 bases stayed unmatched. CDR1 LNHDA and CDR2 SQIVND come from the germline V gene (reference sequence). The CDR3 loop spans 16 amino acids. This chain's CDR3 is CASRERTGGNTGELFF. In nucleotides, the CDR3 is TGTGCCAGTAGAGAAAGGACAGGGGGTAACACCGGGGAGCTGTTTTTT.

V gene TRBV25-1 combines with J gene TRBJ1-6; perhaps TRBD1 as D (5 bases). This CDR3 is 13 amino acids long. Trimming shortened V by 8 bases and J by 4 bases, and 9 bases separated the two germline ends. Germline CDR1 reads MGHDK; CDR2 reads SYGVNS. The CDR3, as DNA: TGTGCCAGCGGGGGGGATTATAATTCACCCCTCCACTTT. This encodes CASGGDYNSPLHF.

This clone was seen only once. The CDR3 protein is CASSVYFNEQFF. The CDR3 DNA reads TGTGCCAGCAGTGTCTATTTCAATGAGCAGTTCTTC. The chain carries TRBV6-1 and TRBJ2-1; no definite D call. The CDR3 loop spans 12 amino acids. Germline CDR1 MNHNS, CDR2 SASEGT. The V and J ends lost 4 bases and 6 bases respectively, with 7 bases between them.

The V call is TRBV7-2, the J call TRBJ2-1; 10 bases are shared with TRBD2. J gave up 7 bases and V 1 base, and 7 bases lay outside the gene matches. CDR1 and CDR2 (germline): SGHTA, FQGNSA. This CDR3 spans 16 amino acids. The CDR3 protein is CASSLESGGALNEQFF. Written as DNA, the CDR3 is TGTGCCAGCAGCTTAGAAAGCGGGGGGGCCTTGAATGAGCAGTTCTTC.

The V call is TRBV6-5, the J call TRBJ1-5; 7 nucleotides agree with TRBD1. This CDR3 contains 14 residues. Germline CDR1 and CDR2: MNHEY and SVGAGI. Germline trimming cut 6 bases from V and 1 base from J; bases unmatched to any gene: 3. For the CDR3, the DNA is TGTGCCAGCAGCCCAGGGGGGAGCAATCAGCCCCAGCATTTT. Translated: CASSPGGSNQPQHF.

Notes on this clone: This same CDR3 is encoded by further DNA sequences in the sample. This chain connects TRBV4-2 to TRBJ2-3; maybe TRBD2 (6 bases). This CDR3 comprises 15 residues. With 2 bases removed from V and 5 bases from J, the gap between germline ends came to 14 bases. From germline, CDR1 is LGHNA and CDR2 YNFKEQ. CDR3 coding DNA: TGTGCCAGCAGCCAACTCGACTTCGGGAGAGATACGCAGTATTTT. The encoded protein is CASSQLDFGRDTQYF.

The gene calls are TRBV19 and TRBJ1-2; D uncertain. CDR3 size: 14 residues. Germline CDR1 LNHDA, CDR2 SQIVND (reference sequence). Trimming removed 6 bases from V and 6 bases from J, with 17 bases in between. CDR3 coding DNA: TGTGCCAGTAGCCCCCGGACGACGGGAAATGGCTACACCTTC. It codes for CASSPRTTGNGYTF.

The chain employs TRBV23-1 and TRBJ1-5, with D uncertain. TRBV23-1 belongs to the ORF category, with a function that is uncertain. The CDR3 runs to 13 residues. V lost 4 bases and J 2 bases, leaving 6 bases between the germline ends. Here the CDR3 DNA reads TGCGCCAGCAGTCTAAGCCGCAATCAGCCCCAGCATTTT. It codes for CASSLSRNQPQHF.

The chain links TRBV27 to TRBJ1-6; 10 bases line up with TRBD1. This CDR3 contains 16 residues. V shed 3 bases and J 7 bases; nucleotides not matched to a gene: 6. Germline loops: CDR1 MNHEY, CDR2 SMNVEV (reference sequence). CDR3 sequence: CASSFGTGVLNSPLHF. CDR3 in DNA: TGTGCCAGCAGTTTTGGGACAGGGGTCCTAAATTCACCCCTCCACTTT.

The chain couples TRBV18 to TRBJ2-4; a possible D gene is TRBD2 (6 bases). The germline V gene has CDR1 KGHSH and CDR2 LQKENI. The CDR3 covers 18 residues. Deletions cut 1 base from V and 0 bases from J, with 16 bases between. The DNA of the CDR3 is TGTGCCAGCTCACCACTGGTCGGGAGCCCCTTAGCCAAAAACATTCAGTACTTC. This gives the protein CASSPLVGSPLAKNIQYF.

CDR3 in amino acids: CASSATVNTEAFF. For the CDR3, the DNA is TGTGCCAGCAGTGCGACAGTGAACACTGAAGCTTTCTTT. The V gene is TRBV6-1, the J gene TRBJ1-1; D possibly corresponds to TRBD1 (5 bases). The CDR3 runs 13 residues. Between the trimmed V and J ends, which lost 4 bases and 0 bases, there was a span of 6 bases. Germline values: CDR1 MNHNS, CDR2 SASEGT.

This chain connects TRBV4-1 to TRBJ2-1; weak D call: TRBD2 (5 bases). With 0 bases removed from V and 7 bases from J, the gap between germline ends came to 19 bases. The length of the CDR3 is 17 residues. Per germline, CDR1 MGHRA and CDR2 YSYEKL. The CDR3 DNA reads as TGCGCCAGCAGCCAAGATCAGAGGGAGTTTGGGTGGAATGAGCAGTTCTTC. Translation: CASSQDQREFGWNEQFF.

The CDR3 DNA follows: TGTGCCAGCAGCTTAACTATGGACATAGCCTCCTACGAGCAGTACTTC. Its translation: CASSLTMDIASYEQYF. This chain links TRBV7-2 with TRBJ2-7, with a possible D match to TRBD1 (5 bases). Per germline, CDR1 SGHTA and CDR2 FQGNSA. Deletions cut 2 bases from V and 0 bases from J, with 14 bases between. The CDR3 has 16 residues.

The gene calls are TRBV19 and TRBJ2-5; TRBD1 matches at 7 bases. Germline V gene sequence: CDR1 LNHDA, CDR2 SQIVND (reference sequence). This CDR3 is built from 13 residues. Losses at the gene ends were 3 bases for V and 2 bases for J; bases not matched to a gene: 0. The chain's CDR3 is CASSMGQQETQYF. In DNA, the CDR3 is TGTGCCAGTAGTATGGGACAGCAAGAGACCCAGTACTTC.

The chain links TRBV25-1 to TRBJ2-3; D is perhaps TRBD2 (6 bases). CDR3 length: 16 amino acids. CDR1 is MGHDK and CDR2 is SYGVNS in the germline V gene. V lost 6 bases to trimming and J lost 1 base, with 17 bases between them. CDR3 residues: CASSPGVAVGTDTQYF. The DNA for the CDR3 is TGTGCCAGCAGCCCCGGGGTAGCGGTGGGCACAGATACGCAGTATTTT.